This TCR beta chain was captured by sequencing in a study of blood T cell repertoires in COVID-19. Background on the study: Researchers got acute and convalescent COVID-19 samples from the United States, Italy and Spain. The analysed material was cDNA or gDNA that came from T cells, B-cell-depleted T cells, or PBMCs.

CDR3 length: 12 amino acids. The germline gives CDR1 LNHDA, CDR2 SQIVND (reference sequence). Trimming shortened V by 8 bases and J by 3 bases, and 10 bases separated the two germline ends. In the authors' methods: Amplification of reference gene primers provided the estimated nucleated cell counts. Clones were read by immunoSEQ multiplex PCR, and TCRdb kept only the in-frame ones, dropping some. V and J calls plus clone size are reproduced from that table; the DNA served to infer D and trimming. The sample shows over 150,000 clones, around 84% of them seen only once. A Seattle source enrolled patients during active infection and followed them longitudinally.

The sequence was obtained from a woman in her fifties or sixties with COVID-19, enrolled during active disease. This sequence joins TRBV19 and TRBJ1-1; D is ambiguous. Sequencing was performed on peripheral blood. Written as DNA, the CDR3 is TGTGCCAGTGTCGACATATACACTGAAGCTTTCTTT. Amino acid sequence: CASVDIYTEAFF.